The 27 T cell receptor beta chains given below trace back to one sample, sequenced in a study of blood T cell repertoires in COVID-19. Sequencing was performed with immunoSEQ multiplex PCR; in TCRdb, only in-frame clones are kept and a portion is missing. The sample contains a few hundred thousand clones, roughly 84% of which appear only once. The sequenced sample was PBMCs or T cells enriched from blood (not recorded which). These receptors came from a woman in her 30s who had recovered from COVID-19.

The chain combines TRBV7-6 with TRBJ2-7; 10 nucleotides match TRBD1. V trimming: 0 bases; J trimming: 5 bases; junction bases outside the gene matches: 7. From germline, CDR1 is SGHVS and CDR2 FNYEAQ. There are 16 residues in the CDR3. CDR3 region: CASSLAGGGQGNEQYF. As DNA, the CDR3 is TGTGCCAGCAGCTTAGCAGGAGGGGGACAGGGGAACGAGCAGTACTTC.

The CDR3 spells CASSPSDRGYHQPQHF. In DNA, the CDR3 is TGTGCCAGCAGCCCCAGCGACAGGGGGTACCATCAGCCCCAGCATTTT. The gene calls are TRBV6-2 or TRBV6-3 and TRBJ1-5; 9 bases agree with TRBD1. The CDR3 runs to 16 residues. Germline V gene lookup returns CDR1 MNHEY and CDR2 SVGEGT. V lost 6 bases and J lost 5; bases outside the gene matches: 11.

The chain couples TRBV9 to TRBJ2-3, with TRBD1 matching over 7 bases. Germline CDR1 is SGDLS and CDR2 is YYNGEE. The CDR3 extends over 16 amino acids. V shed 2 bases and J 4 bases; nucleotides not matched to a gene: 10. Here the CDR3 reads CASSVRSYQGADTQYF. The CDR3 DNA follows: TGTGCCAGCAGCGTTCGGAGCTACCAGGGGGCAGATACGCAGTATTTT.

This clone was detected once. The chain is built from TRBV5-1 and TRBJ1-3, with D uncertain. Germline values: CDR1 SGHRS, CDR2 YFSETQ. The ends were cut back, 1 base at V and 0 bases at J, with 11 bases in the middle. There are 16 residues in the CDR3. For the CDR3, the DNA is TGCGCCAGCAGCTTGATCGGAGGATCCTCTGGAAACACCATATATTTT. Protein product: CASSLIGGSSGNTIYF.

The V call is TRBV29-1, the J call TRBJ1-1; D is unclear. The CDR3 sequence is 12 residues long. V was clipped by 3 bases and J by 3 bases, with 8 bases between them. Looked up from germline, CDR1 is SQVTM and CDR2 is ANQGSEA. CDR3 bases: TGCAGCGTTGATAAAACAGACACTGAAGCTTTCTTT. Amino acid sequence: CSVDKTDTEAFF. Drawing the rest from reference TRBV29-1 and TRBJ1-1, the complete variable domain is SAVISQKPSRDICQRGTSLTIQCQVDSQVTMMFWYRQQPGQSLTLIATANQGSEATYESGFVIDKFPISRPNLTFSTLTVSNMSPEDSSIYLCSVDKTDTEAFFGQGTRLTVV.

The rearrangement joins TRBV9 to TRBJ1-3; 7 bases are a match to TRBD1. V lost 3 bases and J lost 7; bases outside the gene matches: 4. Looked up from germline, CDR1 is SGDLS and CDR2 is YYNGEE. This CDR3 contains 13 residues. CDR3 protein: CASSAGQWNTIYF. CDR3 bases: TGTGCCAGCAGCGCGGGACAGTGGAACACCATATATTTT.

The V gene is TRBV7-8, the J gene TRBJ1-6; D gene unclear. The ends were cut back, 5 bases at V and 10 bases at J, with 9 bases in the middle. Germline CDR1 reads SGHVS; CDR2 reads FQNEAQ. There are 12 residues in the CDR3. DNA for the CDR3: TGTGCCAGCAGCCTCTGGGAGTCACCCCTCCACTTT. This encodes CASSLWESPLHF.

This chain joins TRBV29-1 and TRBJ1-5, with 12 bases matching TRBD1. Germline loops: CDR1 SQVTM, CDR2 ANQGSEA. The V gene end was trimmed by 6 bases and the J gene end by 2 bases; junction bases not matched to a gene: 2. CDR3 length: 14 amino acids. Here the CDR3 reads CSVGTGGGNQPQHF. The DNA of the CDR3 is TGCAGCGTCGGGACAGGGGGCGGCAATCAGCCCCAGCATTTT.

The V and J genes are TRBV7-9 and TRBJ2-1, with 10 bases matching TRBD1. Germline CDR1 reads SEHNR; CDR2 reads FQNEAQ (reference sequence). This CDR3 is 15 amino acids long. J gave up 6 bases and V 6 bases, and 8 bases lay outside the gene matches. Here the CDR3 reads CASRRGDRGANEQFF. CDR3 in DNA: TGTGCCAGCAGAAGGGGGGACAGGGGAGCCAATGAGCAGTTCTTC.

The chain carries TRBV28 and TRBJ2-7; 7 positions match TRBD2. In germline, CDR1 is MDHEN, CDR2 SYDVKM. This CDR3 spans 15 amino acids. The V segment lost 2 bases and the J segment 2 bases; nucleotides outside the gene matches: 6. The CDR3 region is CASSLKAGTTYEQYF. CDR3 in DNA: TGTGCCAGCAGTTTAAAGGCAGGGACTACCTACGAGCAGTACTTC.

The chain recombines TRBV7-2 with TRBJ2-7; the D gene is possibly TRBD1 (6 bases). V lost 8 bases to trimming and J lost 4 bases, with 18 bases between them. Germline V gene lookup returns CDR1 SGHTA and CDR2 FQGNSA. CDR3 length equals 14 residues. CDR3 nucleotides: TGTGCCAGCCAAGGGGGATCCCTTCAATACGAGCAGTACTTC. It encodes CASQGGSLQYEQYF. Filled out from reference TRBV7-2 and TRBJ2-7, the complete variable domain reads GAGVSQSPSNKVTEKGKDVELRCDPISGHTALYWYRQSLGQGLEFLIYFQGNSAPDKSGLPSDRFSAERTGGSVSTLTIQRTQQEDSAVYLCASQGGSLQYEQYFGPGTRLTVT.

Points on this clone: Other nucleotide sequences in the sample specify the same CDR3. The chain joins TRBV30 to TRBJ1-5; no firm D call. V lost 0 bases and J 2 bases, leaving 5 bases between the germline ends. Per germline, CDR1 GTSNPN and CDR2 SVGIG (reference sequence). This CDR3 has 13 amino acids. The DNA of the CDR3 is TGTGCCTGGAGTGTACAAGGCAATCAGCCCCAGCATTTT. Amino acids: CAWSVQGNQPQHF.

The CDR3 DNA reads as TGTGCCAGCAGCCGGACTAGCGGGGGTACGCCCTACGAGCAGTACTTC. This gives the protein CASSRTSGGTPYEQYF. The V call is TRBV7-8, the J call TRBJ2-7; 13 bases agree with TRBD2. From germline, CDR1 is SGHVS and CDR2 FQNEAQ. The ends lost 5 bases at V and 2 bases at J; junction bases unmatched: 6. This CDR3 is 16 amino acids long.

The rearrangement links TRBV7-9 to TRBJ1-1; 8 nucleotides line up with TRBD1. The CDR3 consists of 15 residues. CDR1 SEHNR and CDR2 FQNEAQ come from the germline V gene (reference sequence). Trimming took 5 bases from V and 0 from J; bases not matched to a gene: 5. For the CDR3, the DNA is TGTGCCAGCAGCCAAGGACAGGGATTGAACACTGAAGCTTTCTTT. This gives the protein CASSQGQGLNTEAFF.

With respect to this clone: Within the sample, other DNA sequences also encode this same CDR3. CDR3 region: CASSYLEETQYF. CDR3 coding DNA: TGTGCCAGCAGTTATTTAGAAGAGACCCAGTACTTC. The chain is built from TRBV6-2 or TRBV6-3 and TRBJ2-5; unclear D gene. This CDR3 comprises 12 residues. Per germline, CDR1 MNHEY and CDR2 SVGEGT. Trimming took 3 bases from V and 3 from J, leaving 5 bases between them.

The chain is built from TRBV5-1 and TRBJ2-5; 7 bases are a match to TRBD2. From germline, CDR1 is SGHRS and CDR2 YFSETQ. This CDR3 has 14 amino acids. V was clipped by 0 bases and J by 8 bases; unmatched bases: 7. CDR3 nucleotides: TGCGCCAGCAGCTTGGAAGGCGGGGAGGGAACCCAGTACTTC. Translated: CASSLEGGEGTQYF.

This clone has a single count. The V and J genes are TRBV27 and TRBJ2-7; no firm D call. The germline gives CDR1 MNHEY, CDR2 SMNVEV (reference sequence). Trimming shortened V by 2 bases and J by 3 bases, and 11 bases separated the two germline ends. The CDR3 sequence is 14 residues long. The CDR3: CASSLTSSDYEQYF. The DNA of the CDR3 is TGTGCCAGCAGTTTAACTTCTTCCGACTACGAGCAGTACTTC.

The chain recombines TRBV7-2 with TRBJ2-6; D call uncertain. CDR3 length: 19 amino acids. With 1 base removed from V and 0 bases from J, the gap between germline ends came to 16 bases. Per germline, CDR1 SGHTA and CDR2 FQGNSA. CDR3 coding DNA: TGTGCCAGCAGCTTAGTCGGCGGAGCTCCACTCTCTGGGGCCAACGTCCTGACTTTC. It translates to CASSLVGGAPLSGANVLTF.

The V gene is TRBV10-1, the J gene TRBJ2-5, with 7 nucleotides matching TRBD1. Germline values: CDR1 WNHNN, CDR2 SYGVQD (reference sequence). This CDR3 has 14 residues. The ends lost 3 bases at V and 4 bases at J; junction bases unmatched: 5. The CDR3 DNA follows: TGCGCCAGCAGTGAAGTCAGGGGGATAGAGACCCAGTACTTC. It translates to CASSEVRGIETQYF.

The chain is built from TRBV5-1 and TRBJ2-3, with 8 positions matching TRBD1. Germline V gene data show CDR1 as SGHRS and CDR2 as YFSETQ. Germline trimming cut 0 bases from V and 2 bases from J; bases unmatched to any gene: 2. CDR3 size: 15 residues. CDR3 in DNA: TGCGCCAGCAGCTTGGTGGACAGGGACACAGATACGCAGTATTTT. This codes for CASSLVDRDTDTQYF.

The J gene is TRBJ1-3, the V gene TRBV9, with 11 bases that match TRBD1. The germline gives CDR1 SGDLS, CDR2 YYNGEE. CDR3 length equals 16 residues. J gave up 3 bases and V 3 bases, and 5 bases lay outside the gene matches. The CDR3 is CASSAGQGDFGNTIYF. The CDR3 DNA reads as TGTGCCAGCAGCGCGGGACAGGGGGATTTTGGAAACACCATATATTTT.

This chain links TRBV9 with TRBJ1-4, with TRBD1 as a possible D gene (6 bases). CDR1 and CDR2 from the germline V gene are SGDLS and YYNGEE. Trimming removed 2 bases from V and 3 bases from J, with 14 bases in between. The CDR3 is 16 amino acids. CDR3 amino acids: CASSVRGNGANEKLFF. The CDR3 region has the DNA TGTGCCAGCAGCGTTAGGGGGAACGGGGCTAATGAAAAACTGTTTTTT.

Turning to this clone: The same CDR3 is also encoded by other DNA sequences in this sample. The chain combines TRBV15 with TRBJ1-4; no reliable D call. Germline values: CDR1 LNHNV, CDR2 YYDKDF (reference sequence). Between the trimmed V and J ends, which lost 0 bases and 8 bases, there was a span of 7 bases. This CDR3 has 13 amino acids. The CDR3 DNA sequence: TGTGCCACCAGCAGAGATAGAGGCGAAAAACTGTTTTTT. It codes for CATSRDRGEKLFF.

This sequence joins TRBV6-4 and TRBJ1-2; the D is unclear. CDR3 length equals 12 residues. Germline V CDR1 and CDR2: MRHNA, SNTAGT. The V gene lost 6 bases and the J gene lost 4 bases, with 9 bases spanning the gap. CDR3 in DNA: TGTGCCAGCAGCGGAGACGGCTATGGCTACACCTTC. Translating gives CASSGDGYGYTF.

The V and J genes are TRBV2 and TRBJ2-3, with 12 bases fitting TRBD1. Germline trimming cut 8 bases from V and 4 bases from J; bases unmatched to any gene: 13. Germline CDR1 is SNHLY and CDR2 is FYNNEI. The CDR3 extends over 17 amino acids. The DNA of the CDR3 is TGTGCCAGCGGACGATCGGGACAGGGGGCAGGGGCAGATACGCAGTATTTT. Translating gives CASGRSGQGAGADTQYF. Full variable domain (remainder filled in from reference TRBV2 and TRBJ2-3): EPEVTQTPSHQVTQMGQEVILRCVPISNHLYFYWYRQILGQKVEFLVSFYNNEISEKSEIFDDQFSVERPDGSNFTLKIRSTKLEDSAMYFCASGRSGQGAGADTQYFGPGTRLTVL.

The chain uses TRBV28 and TRBJ1-4; 8 bases agree with TRBD1. J lost 7 bases, V lost 6 bases, and 4 bases had no gene match. CDR1 and CDR2 from the germline V gene are MDHEN and SYDVKM. This CDR3 has 13 amino acids. The CDR3 region has the DNA TGTGCCAGCAGCACAGGGGGGAGTGAAAAACTGTTTTTT. This gives the protein CASSTGGSEKLFF.

The chain is built from TRBV4-2 and TRBJ1-2; 10 bases agree with TRBD1. CDR1 and CDR2 (germline): LGHNA, YNFKEQ. With 3 bases clipped from V and 4 bases from J, the junction kept 8 bases outside the gene matches. The CDR3 runs 16 residues. The CDR3 DNA is TGTGCCAGCAGCCACCTCGACAGGGGGCGGGTCTATGGCTACACCTTC. As protein: CASSHLDRGRVYGYTF.